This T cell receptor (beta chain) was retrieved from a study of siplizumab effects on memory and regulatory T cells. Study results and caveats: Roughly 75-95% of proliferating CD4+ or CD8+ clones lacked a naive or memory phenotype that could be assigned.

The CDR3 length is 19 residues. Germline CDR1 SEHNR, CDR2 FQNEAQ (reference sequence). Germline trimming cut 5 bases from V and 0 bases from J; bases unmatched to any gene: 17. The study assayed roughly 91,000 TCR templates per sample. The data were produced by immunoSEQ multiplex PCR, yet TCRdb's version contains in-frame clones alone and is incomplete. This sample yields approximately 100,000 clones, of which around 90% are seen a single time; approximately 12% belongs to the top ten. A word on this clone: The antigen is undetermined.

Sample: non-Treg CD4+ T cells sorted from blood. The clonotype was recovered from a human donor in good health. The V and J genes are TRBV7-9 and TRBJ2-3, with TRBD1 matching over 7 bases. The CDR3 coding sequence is TGTGCCAGCAGCCGGGGACAGCTTCGCCAGGCCCCTAGCACAGATACGCAGTATTTT. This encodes CASSRGQLRQAPSTDTQYF.